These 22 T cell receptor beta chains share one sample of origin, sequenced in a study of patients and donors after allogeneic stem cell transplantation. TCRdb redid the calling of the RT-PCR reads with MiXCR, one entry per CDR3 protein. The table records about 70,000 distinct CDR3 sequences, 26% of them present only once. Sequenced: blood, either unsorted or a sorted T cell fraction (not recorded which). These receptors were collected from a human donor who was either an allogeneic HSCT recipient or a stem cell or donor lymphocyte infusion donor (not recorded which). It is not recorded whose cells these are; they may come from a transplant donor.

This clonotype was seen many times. For the CDR3, the DNA is TGCGCCAGCAGCCAAGAGTCCGGGACCTCCTACGAGCAGTACTTC. Translated: CASSQESGTSYEQYF. The chain has TRBV4-1 and TRBJ2-7, with D tentatively TRBD1 or TRBD2 (5 bases each). There are 15 residues in the CDR3. Germline V lookup: CDR1 MGHRA, CDR2 YSYEKL. The V gene lost 0 bases and the J gene lost 0 bases, with 9 bases spanning the gap.

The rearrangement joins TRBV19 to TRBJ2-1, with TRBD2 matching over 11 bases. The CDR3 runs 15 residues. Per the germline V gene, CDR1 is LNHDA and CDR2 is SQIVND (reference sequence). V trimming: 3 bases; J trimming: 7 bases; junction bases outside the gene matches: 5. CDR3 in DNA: TGTGCCAGTAGTATTAGCGGGAGGGGGCGAAATGAGCAGTTCTTC. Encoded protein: CASSISGRGRNEQFF.

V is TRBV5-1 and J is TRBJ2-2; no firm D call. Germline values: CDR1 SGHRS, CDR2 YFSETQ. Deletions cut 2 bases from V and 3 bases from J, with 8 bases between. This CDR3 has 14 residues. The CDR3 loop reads CASSFRSYTGELFF. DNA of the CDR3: TGCGCCAGCAGCTTCCGGAGTTACACCGGGGAGCTGTTTTTT.

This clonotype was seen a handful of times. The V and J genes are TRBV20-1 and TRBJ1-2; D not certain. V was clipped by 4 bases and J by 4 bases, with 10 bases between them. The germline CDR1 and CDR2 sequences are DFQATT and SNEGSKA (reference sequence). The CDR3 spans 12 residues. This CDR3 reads CSAISGSYGYTF. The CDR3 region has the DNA TGCAGTGCTATCAGCGGCTCCTATGGCTACACCTTC.

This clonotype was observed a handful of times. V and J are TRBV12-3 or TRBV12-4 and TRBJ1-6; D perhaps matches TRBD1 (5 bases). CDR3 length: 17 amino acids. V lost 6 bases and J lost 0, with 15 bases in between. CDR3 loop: CASRGDVWSSYNSPLHF. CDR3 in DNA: TGTGCCAGCAGGGGGGACGTCTGGAGCTCCTATAATTCACCCCTCCACTTT.

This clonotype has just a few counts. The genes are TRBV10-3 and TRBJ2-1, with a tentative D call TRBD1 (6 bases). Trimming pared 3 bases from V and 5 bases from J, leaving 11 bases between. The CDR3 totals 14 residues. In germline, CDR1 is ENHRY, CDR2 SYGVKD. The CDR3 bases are TGTGCCATCAGTGATAGACAGGATCACAATGAGCAGTTCTTC. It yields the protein CAISDRQDHNEQFF.

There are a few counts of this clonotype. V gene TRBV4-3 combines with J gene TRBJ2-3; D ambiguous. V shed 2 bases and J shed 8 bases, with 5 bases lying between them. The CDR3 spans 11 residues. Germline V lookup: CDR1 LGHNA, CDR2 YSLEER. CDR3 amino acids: CASSQSGTQYF. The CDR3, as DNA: TGCGCCAGCAGCCAAAGTGGTACGCAGTATTTT.

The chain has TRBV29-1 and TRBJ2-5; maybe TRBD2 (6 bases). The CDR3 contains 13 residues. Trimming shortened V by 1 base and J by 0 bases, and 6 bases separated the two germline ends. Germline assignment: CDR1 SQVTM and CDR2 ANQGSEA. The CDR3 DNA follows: TGCAGCGTTGAAGGGGACTACCAAGAGACCCAGTACTTC. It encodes CSVEGDYQETQYF.

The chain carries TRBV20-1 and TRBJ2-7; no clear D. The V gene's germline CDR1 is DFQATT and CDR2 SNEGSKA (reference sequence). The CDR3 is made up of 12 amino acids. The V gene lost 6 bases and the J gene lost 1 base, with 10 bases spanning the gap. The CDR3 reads CSARINSYEQYF. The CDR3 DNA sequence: TGCAGTGCCCGGATCAATTCCTACGAGCAGTACTTC.

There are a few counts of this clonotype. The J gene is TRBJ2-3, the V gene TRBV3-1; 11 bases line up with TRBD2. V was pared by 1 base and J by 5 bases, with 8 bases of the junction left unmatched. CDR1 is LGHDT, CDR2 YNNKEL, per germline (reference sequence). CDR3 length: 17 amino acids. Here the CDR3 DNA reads TGTGCCAGCAGCCAAGGCGAGGTAGCGGGGGGGCTAGATACGCAGTATTTT. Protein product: CASSQGEVAGGLDTQYF.

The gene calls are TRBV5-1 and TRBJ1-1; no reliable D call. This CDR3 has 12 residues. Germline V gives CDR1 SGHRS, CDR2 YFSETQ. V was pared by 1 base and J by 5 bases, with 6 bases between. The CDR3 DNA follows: TGCGCCAGCAGCTTGTCGGGGACTGAAGCTTTCTTT. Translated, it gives CASSLSGTEAFF.

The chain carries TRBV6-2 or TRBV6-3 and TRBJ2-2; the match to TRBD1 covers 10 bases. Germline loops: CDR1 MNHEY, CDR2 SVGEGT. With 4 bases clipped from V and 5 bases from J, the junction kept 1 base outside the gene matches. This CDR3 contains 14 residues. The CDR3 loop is CASSLDRGTGELFF. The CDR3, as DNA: TGTGCCAGCAGTTTGGACAGGGGGACCGGGGAGCTGTTTTTT.

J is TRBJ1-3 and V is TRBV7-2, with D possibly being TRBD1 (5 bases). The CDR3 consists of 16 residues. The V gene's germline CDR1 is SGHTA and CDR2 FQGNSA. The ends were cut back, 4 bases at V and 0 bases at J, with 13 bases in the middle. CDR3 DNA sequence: TGTGCCAGCAGCTATCGACAGAGATACTCTGGAAACACCATATATTTT. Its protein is CASSYRQRYSGNTIYF.

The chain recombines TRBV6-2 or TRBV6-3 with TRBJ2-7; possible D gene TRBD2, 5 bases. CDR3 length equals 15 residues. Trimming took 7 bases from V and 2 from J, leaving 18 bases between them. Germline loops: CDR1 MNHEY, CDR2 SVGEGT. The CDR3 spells CASTGTWTLTYEQYF. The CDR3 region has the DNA TGTGCCAGCACCGGAACCTGGACTCTGACCTACGAGCAGTACTTC.

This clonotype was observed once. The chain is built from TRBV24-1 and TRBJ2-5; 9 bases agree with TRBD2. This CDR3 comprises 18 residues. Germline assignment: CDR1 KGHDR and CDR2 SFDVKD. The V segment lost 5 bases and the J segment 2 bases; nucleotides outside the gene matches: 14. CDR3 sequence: CATSGPTMGLAGQETQYF. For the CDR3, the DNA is TGTGCCACCAGTGGTCCAACAATGGGGCTAGCGGGACAAGAGACCCAGTACTTC.

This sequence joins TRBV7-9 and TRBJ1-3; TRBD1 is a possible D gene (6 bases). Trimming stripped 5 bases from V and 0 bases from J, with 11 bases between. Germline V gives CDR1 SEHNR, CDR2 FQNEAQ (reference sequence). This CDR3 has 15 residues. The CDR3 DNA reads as TGTGCCAGCAGCCCAGGGGTTTCCTCTGGAAACACCATATATTTT. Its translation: CASSPGVSSGNTIYF.

The CDR3 loop reads CASRVSYRGRENQPQHF. The CDR3 bases are TGCGCCAGCAGGGTGTCGTATCGGGGGCGCGAGAATCAGCCCCAGCATTTT. The chain uses TRBV4-1 and TRBJ1-5, with D possibly being TRBD1 (6 bases). The CDR3 runs to 17 residues. The germline V gene encodes CDR1 MGHRA and CDR2 YSYEKL. With 6 bases removed from V and 4 bases from J, the gap between germline ends came to 22 bases.

Here the CDR3 reads CSASGTSGSVSYNEQFF. As DNA, the CDR3 is TGCAGTGCTAGCGGGACTAGCGGGAGCGTCTCCTACAATGAGCAGTTCTTC. The rearrangement joins TRBV20-1 to TRBJ2-1, with TRBD2 matching over 14 bases. V lost 3 bases and J lost 0; bases outside the gene matches: 4. CDR3 length equals 17 residues. Germline V gene data show CDR1 as DFQATT and CDR2 as SNEGSKA (reference sequence).

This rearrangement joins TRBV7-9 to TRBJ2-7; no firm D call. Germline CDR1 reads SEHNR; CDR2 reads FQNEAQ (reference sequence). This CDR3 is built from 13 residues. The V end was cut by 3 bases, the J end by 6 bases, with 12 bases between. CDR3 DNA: TGTGCCAGCAGCTTCGTAAGTTTAGGCGAGCAGTACTTC. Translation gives CASSFVSLGEQYF.

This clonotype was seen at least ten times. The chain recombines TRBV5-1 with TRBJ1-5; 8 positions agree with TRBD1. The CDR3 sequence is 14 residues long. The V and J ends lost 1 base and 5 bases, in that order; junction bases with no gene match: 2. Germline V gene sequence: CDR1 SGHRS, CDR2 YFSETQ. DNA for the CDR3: TGCGCCAGCAGCTTGTCAGGGGGCGATCAGCCCCAGCATTTT. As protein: CASSLSGGDQPQHF. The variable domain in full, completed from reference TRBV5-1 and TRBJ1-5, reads KAGVTQTPRYLIKTRGQQVTLSCSPISGHRSVSWYQQTPGQGLQFLFEYFSETQRNKGNFPGRFSGRQFSNSRSEMNVSTLELGDSALYLCASSLSGGDQPQHFGDGTRLSIL.

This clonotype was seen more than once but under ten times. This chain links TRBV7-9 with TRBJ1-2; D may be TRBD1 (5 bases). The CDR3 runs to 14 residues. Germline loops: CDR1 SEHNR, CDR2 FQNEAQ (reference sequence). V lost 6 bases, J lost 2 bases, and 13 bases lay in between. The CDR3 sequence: CASRHADRNYGYTF. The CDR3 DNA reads TGTGCCAGCAGACATGCAGACAGAAACTATGGCTACACCTTC.

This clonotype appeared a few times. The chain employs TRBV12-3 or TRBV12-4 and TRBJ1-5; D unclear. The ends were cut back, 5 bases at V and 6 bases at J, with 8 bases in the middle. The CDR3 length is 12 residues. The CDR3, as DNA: TGTGCCAGCAGTCGCGTGGGTCAGCCCCAGCATTTT. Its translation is CASSRVGQPQHF.